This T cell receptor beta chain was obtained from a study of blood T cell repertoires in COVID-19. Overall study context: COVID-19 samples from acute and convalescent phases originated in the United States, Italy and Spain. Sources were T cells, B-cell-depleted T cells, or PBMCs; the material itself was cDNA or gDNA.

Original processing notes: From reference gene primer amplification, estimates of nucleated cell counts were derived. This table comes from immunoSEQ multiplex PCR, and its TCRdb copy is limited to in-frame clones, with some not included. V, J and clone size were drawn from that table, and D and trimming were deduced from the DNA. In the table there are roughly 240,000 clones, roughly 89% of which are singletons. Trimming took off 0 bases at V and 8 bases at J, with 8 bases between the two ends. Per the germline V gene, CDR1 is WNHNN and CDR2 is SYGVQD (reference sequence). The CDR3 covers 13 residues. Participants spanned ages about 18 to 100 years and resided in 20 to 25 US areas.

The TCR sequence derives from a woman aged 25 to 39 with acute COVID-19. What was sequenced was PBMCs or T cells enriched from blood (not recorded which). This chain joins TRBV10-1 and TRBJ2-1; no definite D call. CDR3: CASSESVRDEQFF. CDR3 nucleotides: TGCGCCAGCAGTGAGTCCGTCCGGGATGAGCAGTTCTTC.